Shown below are 14 T cell receptor beta chains from a single sample sequenced in a study of shared clonotypes between healthy human individuals. The method was immunoSEQ multiplex PCR; TCRdb's version includes in-frame clones alone and lacks a portion of them. Counted here are over 2 million clones, 80% to 95% occurring once; the ten biggest clones make up about 0.36%. The sequencing input was naive CD4+ T cells from PBMCs. Subset noted: CD45RA+ positively selected. Source of these receptors: a man between 18 and 35 years old in good health. Some clones in this sample may be carry-over from other donors' samples.

J is TRBJ1-1 and V is TRBV6-6, with no clear D. The CDR3 spans 15 residues. Germline V CDR1 and CDR2: MNHNY, SVGAGI (reference sequence). Trimming pared 1 base from V and 3 bases from J, leaving 12 bases between. CDR3 loop: CASSYLTHPDTEAFF. The CDR3, as DNA: TGTGCCAGCAGTTACTTAACACATCCCGACACTGAAGCTTTCTTT.

The rearrangement joins TRBV6-5 to TRBJ2-5; 9 bases agree with TRBD1. The length of the CDR3 is 16 residues. Germline values: CDR1 MNHEY, CDR2 SVGAGI. V was pared by 4 bases and J by 3 bases, with 9 bases of the junction left unmatched. The CDR3 sequence: CASSSLTGTGKETQYF. CDR3 sequence (DNA): TGTGCCAGCAGTTCTTTGACCGGGACAGGGAAAGAGACCCAGTACTTC.

The V gene is TRBV5-1, the J gene TRBJ1-2; D unclear. Germline loops: CDR1 SGHRS, CDR2 YFSETQ. Trimming removed 0 bases from V and 1 base from J, with 4 bases in between. The CDR3 consists of 13 residues. In DNA form, the CDR3 reads TGCGCCAGCAGCTTGGGGCTTAACTATGGCTACACCTTC. This codes for CASSLGLNYGYTF.

The V and J genes are TRBV5-1 and TRBJ2-3; no clear D gene. CDR1 and CDR2 (germline): SGHRS, YFSETQ. V was shortened by 7 bases and J by 4 bases, with 13 bases between the two germline ends. CDR3 size: 13 residues. This CDR3 is CASVLSPSDTQYF. The CDR3 DNA is TGCGCCAGCGTTTTATCCCCCTCAGATACGCAGTATTTT.

The CDR3 loop reads CASSRTVGTGVSNEQFF. Here the CDR3 DNA reads TGTGCCAGCAGCCGGACAGTGGGGACGGGAGTTTCCAATGAGCAGTTCTTC. The chain employs TRBV5-6 and TRBJ2-1, with D perhaps TRBD1 or TRBD2 (6 bases each). V was trimmed by 4 bases and J by 6 bases, leaving 23 bases between them. The length of the CDR3 is 17 residues. Germline assignment: CDR1 SGHDT and CDR2 YYEEEE.

This chain uses TRBV6-6 with TRBJ2-1, with TRBD1 matching 10 bases. Trimming removed 10 bases from V and 5 bases from J; junction bases left unmatched: 5. The CDR3 runs 13 residues. Germline values: CDR1 MNHNY, CDR2 SVGAGI (reference sequence). CDR3 in DNA: TGTGCCACCGCCGGGACAGGGGACAATGAGCAGTTCTTC. This codes for CATAGTGDNEQFF.

V is TRBV6-5 and J is TRBJ1-2, with D possibly TRBD1 on 6 matching bases. CDR1 is MNHEY, CDR2 SVGAGI, per germline. The V end was cut by 5 bases, the J end by 4 bases, with 17 bases between. The CDR3 runs to 15 residues. CDR3 sequence (DNA): TGTGCCAGCAGTCCGCAGGGGCAGGGCCTCTATGGCTACACCTTC. Translation gives CASSPQGQGLYGYTF.

The CDR3 spells CASSAGMYGYTF. CDR3 sequence (DNA): TGTGCCAGCAGCGCCGGAATGTATGGCTACACCTTC. J is TRBJ1-2 and V is TRBV9; D gene uncertain. The CDR3 loop spans 12 amino acids. V lost 3 bases, J lost 5 bases, and 8 bases lay in between. The germline gives CDR1 SGDLS, CDR2 YYNGEE.

Concerning this clone itself: The same CDR3 is also encoded by other DNA sequences in this sample. The rearrangement uses TRBV7-9 and TRBJ2-5; TRBD1 agrees at 7 bases. V shed 4 bases, J shed 3 bases, and the junction held 2 bases outside the gene matches. Looked up from germline, CDR1 is SEHNR and CDR2 is FQNEAQ (reference sequence). The CDR3 is 13 residues long. The CDR3 nucleotides are TGTGCCAGCAGCTCAGACAGGGAAGAGACCCAGTACTTC. This codes for CASSSDREETQYF.

This rearrangement joins TRBV27 to TRBJ2-7; D is perhaps TRBD2 (9 bases). Germline values: CDR1 MNHEY, CDR2 SMNVEV (reference sequence). Deletions cut 3 bases from V and 6 bases from J, with 27 bases between. The CDR3 length is 18 residues. This CDR3 reads CASSFLGQGRGAGGEQYF. The CDR3 DNA follows: TGTGCCAGCAGTTTTCTAGGACAGGGAAGGGGAGCGGGAGGCGAGCAGTACTTC.

This clone showed up just once. V gene TRBV6-5 combines with J gene TRBJ1-6; TRBD1 might be the D (5 bases). The V end lost 4 bases, the J end lost 6 bases, and 7 bases lay between the germline ends. The CDR3 consists of 13 residues. Germline-derived CDR1 and CDR2 are MNHEY and SVGAGI. The CDR3: CASSWGPNSPLHF. As DNA, the CDR3 is TGTGCCAGCAGTTGGGGCCCTAATTCACCCCTCCACTTT.

J is TRBJ1-1 and V is TRBV5-4; D is possibly TRBD1 (6 bases). CDR3 length: 14 amino acids. V lost 5 bases, J lost 4 bases, and 15 bases lay in between. CDR1 and CDR2 from the germline V gene are SGHNT and YYREEE (reference sequence). This CDR3 reads CASRRAGASTEAFF. Written as DNA, the CDR3 is TGTGCCAGCAGGCGGGCGGGGGCAAGCACTGAAGCTTTCTTT.

This chain links TRBV6-1 with TRBJ2-7, with a tentative D call TRBD1 (5 bases). The V gene lost 5 bases and the J gene lost 4 bases, with 15 bases spanning the gap. The CDR3 is 14 amino acids. Germline V gives CDR1 MNHNS, CDR2 SASEGT. Here the CDR3 DNA reads TGTGCCAGCAGTTGGTCAGGGTCACCGTACGAGCAGTACTTC. It specifies CASSWSGSPYEQYF.

The chain carries TRBV25-1 and TRBJ2-1, with 10 bases matching TRBD2. The CDR3 sequence is 15 residues long. With V trimmed by 6 bases and J by 2 bases, 4 bases remained unmatched. Germline V lookup: CDR1 MGHDK, CDR2 SYGVNS. Here the CDR3 reads CASRRTSGTYNEQFF. The CDR3 bases are TGTGCCAGCAGAAGGACTAGCGGAACCTACAATGAGCAGTTCTTC.